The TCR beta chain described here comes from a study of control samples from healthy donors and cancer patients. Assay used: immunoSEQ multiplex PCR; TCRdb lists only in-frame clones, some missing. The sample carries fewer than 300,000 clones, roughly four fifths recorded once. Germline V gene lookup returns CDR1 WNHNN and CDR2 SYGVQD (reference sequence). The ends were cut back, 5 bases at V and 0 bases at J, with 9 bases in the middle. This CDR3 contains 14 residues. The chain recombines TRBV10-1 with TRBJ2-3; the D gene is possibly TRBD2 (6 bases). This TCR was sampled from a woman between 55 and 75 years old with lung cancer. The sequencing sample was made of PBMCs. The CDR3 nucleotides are TGCGCCAGCAGTCACGGGACTAGCACAGATACGCAGTATTTT. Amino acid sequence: CASSHGTSTDTQYF.